The 17 T cell receptor beta chains listed next were all sequenced from one sample in a study of blood T cell repertoires in COVID-19. TCRdb's table, derived via immunoSEQ multiplex PCR, lists solely in-frame clones and lacks some. The top ten clones hold roughly 1% of a sample with 75,000 to 90,000 clones, 90% of them seen once. Specimen: peripheral blood. These receptors were collected from a woman aged 45 to 65 in a cohort sampled during active COVID-19.

J is TRBJ2-5 and V is TRBV6-5, with 10 bases aligning to TRBD2. V shed 6 bases, J shed 7 bases, and the junction held 8 bases outside the gene matches. The germline V gene has CDR1 MNHEY and CDR2 SVGAGI. This CDR3 comprises 14 residues. This CDR3 reads CASSPSGGGRTQYF. CDR3 bases: TGTGCCAGCAGCCCCAGCGGGGGGGGCCGGACCCAGTACTTC.

The chain carries TRBV4-1 and TRBJ1-2; TRBD1 might be the D (6 bases). Trimming removed 0 bases from V and 4 bases from J, with 6 bases in between. CDR3 length: 13 amino acids. Germline V gives CDR1 MGHRA, CDR2 YSYEKL. CDR3 nucleotides: TGCGCCAGCAGCCAAGAGGGGGCCTATGGCTACACCTTC. Its protein product is CASSQEGAYGYTF.

The gene calls are TRBV6-5 and TRBJ1-4, with D tentatively TRBD1 (5 bases). V was cut by 10 bases and J by 7 bases, with 16 bases left in between. Germline values: CDR1 MNHEY, CDR2 SVGAGI. The CDR3 runs 13 residues. The CDR3 nucleotides are TGTGCCACCCTCGGGGGGACTGGTGAAAAACTGTTTTTT. It codes for CATLGGTGEKLFF.

The chain employs TRBV21-1 and TRBJ2-5; TRBD1 reflects the table's D call only, with no check against the DNA. TRBV21-1 is a pseudogene. This CDR3 comprises 14 residues. CDR3 bases: TGTGCCAGCAAGAGACAGGGTACTCAAGAGACCCAGTACTTC. This translates into CASKRQGTQETQYF.

This clone was recorded once. This chain joins TRBV3-1 (or the pseudogene TRBV3-2) and TRBJ2-3; tentative D call: TRBD2 (5 bases). With 1 base removed from V and 2 bases from J, the gap between germline ends came to 16 bases. Germline V gene data show CDR1 as LGHDT and CDR2 as YNNKEL (reference sequence). CDR3 length: 17 residues. The DNA of the CDR3 is TGTGCCAGCAGCCAAGTCGGAAGCGGTTTCAACACAGATACGCAGTATTTT. As protein: CASSQVGSGFNTDTQYF.

In this sample, this clone turned up once. J is TRBJ2-3 and V is TRBV19, with D maybe TRBD1 (5 bases). This CDR3 has 15 residues. V was pared by 4 bases and J by 1 base, with 12 bases between. Looked up from germline, CDR1 is LNHDA and CDR2 is SQIVND (reference sequence). The CDR3 is CASSTDRVGTDTQYF. Written as DNA, the CDR3 is TGTGCCAGTAGTACCGACAGAGTCGGCACAGATACGCAGTATTTT. Together with reference TRBV19 and TRBJ2-3, the CDR3 gives the full variable domain: DGGITQSPKYLFRKEGQNVTLSCEQNLNHDAMYWYRQDPGQGLRLIYYSQIVNDFQKGDIAEGYSVSREKKESFPLTVTSAQKNPTAFYLCASSTDRVGTDTQYFGPGTRLTVL.

The chain is built from TRBV7-3 and TRBJ2-1; the match to TRBD1 covers 8 bases. Germline CDR1 is SGHTA and CDR2 is FQGTGA. This CDR3 has 13 residues. The ends lost 5 bases at V and 5 bases at J; junction bases unmatched: 2. This CDR3 is CASSQDRDNEQFF. The CDR3 DNA follows: TGTGCCAGCAGCCAGGACAGGGACAATGAGCAGTTCTTC.

The rearrangement uses TRBV2 and TRBJ2-2, with D possibly TRBD1 on 6 matching bases. The germline CDR1 and CDR2 sequences are SNHLY and FYNNEI. The CDR3 is made up of 16 amino acids. The V and J ends lost 2 bases and 1 base respectively, with 11 bases between them. The CDR3 coding sequence is TGTGCCAGCAGTGAACAGGGGCCCATGAACACCGGGGAGCTGTTTTTT. Its translation: CASSEQGPMNTGELFF.

The chain is built from TRBV7-3 and TRBJ2-2; no reliable D call. Per germline, CDR1 SGHTA and CDR2 FQGTGA. The length of the CDR3 is 14 residues. The V gene lost 1 base and the J gene lost 6 bases, with 9 bases spanning the gap. In DNA, the CDR3 is TGTGCCAGCAGCTTAAGTCAGTCATCCGGGGAGCTGTTTTTT. It specifies CASSLSQSSGELFF.

The V gene is TRBV19, the J gene TRBJ1-2, with a possible D match to TRBD1 (5 bases). CDR3 size: 13 residues. V lost 4 bases to trimming and J lost 5 bases, with 11 bases between them. Germline V gene sequence: CDR1 LNHDA, CDR2 SQIVND (reference sequence). The CDR3 nucleotides read TGTGCCAGTAGTAAGATGGACACTTATGGCTACACCTTC. Its protein product is CASSKMDTYGYTF. Filled out from reference TRBV19 and TRBJ1-2, the complete variable domain reads DGGITQSPKYLFRKEGQNVTLSCEQNLNHDAMYWYRQDPGQGLRLIYYSQIVNDFQKGDIAEGYSVSREKKESFPLTVTSAQKNPTAFYLCASSKMDTYGYTFGSGTRLTVV.

The chain employs TRBV10-1 and TRBJ2-1, with 10 positions matching TRBD2. CDR1 and CDR2 (germline): WNHNN, SYGVQD (reference sequence). The junction had 7 bases not matched to a gene; V was cut back by 5 bases and J by 6 bases. CDR3 length: 15 residues. CDR3 amino acids: CASSHSGGGSNEQFF. CDR3 bases: TGCGCCAGCAGTCACAGCGGGGGGGGATCCAATGAGCAGTTCTTC.

The rearrangement uses TRBV24-1 and TRBJ2-2; 7 bases agree with TRBD2. The CDR3 totals 15 residues. After removal of 5 bases from V and 2 bases from J, the junction contained 4 bases not matched to a gene. Germline CDR1 KGHDR, CDR2 SFDVKD. CDR3 in amino acids: CATSVASGNTGELFF. DNA for the CDR3: TGTGCCACCAGTGTTGCTAGCGGTAACACCGGGGAGCTGTTTTTT.

The rearrangement links TRBV29-1 to TRBJ1-4, with 9 bases lining up with TRBD1. Germline CDR1 and CDR2: SQVTM and ANQGSEA. The CDR3 length is 12 residues. Trimming took 6 bases from V and 6 from J; bases not matched to a gene: 2. The CDR3 sequence is CSVQGAHEKLFF. The CDR3 DNA reads as TGCAGCGTACAGGGGGCGCATGAAAAACTGTTTTTT.

CDR3 sequence: CASSPARGFYEQYF. The CDR3, as DNA: TGTGCCAGCAGTCCTGCCCGGGGATTCTACGAGCAGTACTTC. The chain has TRBV6-6 and TRBJ2-7; D may be TRBD2 (5 bases). V was shortened by 5 bases and J by 3 bases, with 14 bases between the two germline ends. The CDR3 length is 14 residues. Germline-derived CDR1 and CDR2 are MNHNY and SVGAGI (reference sequence).

The V gene is TRBV7-9, the J gene TRBJ1-1, with D possibly TRBD1 on 5 matching bases. CDR3 length: 15 residues. V lost 1 base, J lost 5 bases, and 14 bases lay in between. The germline V gene has CDR1 SEHNR and CDR2 FQNEAQ (reference sequence). CDR3 coding DNA: TGTGCCAGCAGCTTAGGCGGAGGGGATCGGACTGAAGCTTTCTTT. Translating gives CASSLGGGDRTEAFF.

This clone was picked up a small number of times. The chain links TRBV19 to TRBJ2-7; D not certain. The germline V gene encodes CDR1 LNHDA and CDR2 SQIVND (reference sequence). V gave up 4 bases and J gave up 4 bases, with 8 bases separating them. CDR3 length: 12 amino acids. In DNA form, the CDR3 reads TGTGCCAGTAGTACGGAACAGTACGAGCAGTACTTC. This codes for CASSTEQYEQYF.

The chain is built from TRBV4-1 and TRBJ2-3, with 11 bases fitting TRBD2. CDR1 and CDR2 (germline): MGHRA, YSYEKL. The junction had 3 bases not matched to a gene; V was cut back by 0 bases and J by 4 bases. The CDR3 is 16 residues long. In nucleotides, the CDR3 is TGCGCCAGCAGCCAAGAGGCTAGCGGGAGGCCAGATACGCAGTATTTT. This codes for CASSQEASGRPDTQYF.